This T cell receptor beta chain is from a study of T cell repertoires in cytomegalovirus infection. Germline CDR1 SEHNR, CDR2 FQNEAQ (reference sequence). The CDR3 has 15 amino acids. V shed 6 bases and J shed 0 bases, with 15 bases lying between them. Broader study findings: The response measured ex vivo was dominated by TCR beta clonotypes (HLA-C-restricted and CMV-specific).

MiXCR, run by TCRdb on the reads, gives a single entry per CDR3 protein. The data show about 490,000 distinct CDR3 sequences, approximately 15% seen once. About this clonotype: Its matching antigen is unknown.

Sequencing was performed on CD8+ T cells from PBMCs. The receptor was derived from a human donor in good health (CMV status not recorded). Some clones in this sample may be carry-over from other donors' samples. The chain joins TRBV7-9 to TRBJ2-7; D is perhaps TRBD1 (6 bases). DNA of the CDR3: TGTGCCAGCAGTGACCCGGGACACCACTCCTACGAGCAGTACTTC. Residues: CASSDPGHHSYEQYF.